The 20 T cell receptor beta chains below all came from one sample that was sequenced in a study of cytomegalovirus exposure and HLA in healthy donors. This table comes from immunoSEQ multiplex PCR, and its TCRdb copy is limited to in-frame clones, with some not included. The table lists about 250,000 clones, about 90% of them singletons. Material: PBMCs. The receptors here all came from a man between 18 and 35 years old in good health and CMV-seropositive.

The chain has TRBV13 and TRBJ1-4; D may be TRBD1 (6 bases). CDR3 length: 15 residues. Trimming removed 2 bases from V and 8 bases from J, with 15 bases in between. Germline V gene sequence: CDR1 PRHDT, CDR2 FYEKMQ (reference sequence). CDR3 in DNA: TGTGCCAGCAGCTTAAACGGGCGAGGGGGAGAAAAACTGTTTTTT. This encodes CASSLNGRGGEKLFF.

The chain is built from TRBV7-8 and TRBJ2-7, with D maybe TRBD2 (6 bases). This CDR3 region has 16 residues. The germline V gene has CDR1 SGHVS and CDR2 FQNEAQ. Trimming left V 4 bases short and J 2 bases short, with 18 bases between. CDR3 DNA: TGTGCCAGCAGCTCGCAACCGGGACTTTCCGCCTACGAGCAGTACTTC. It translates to CASSSQPGLSAYEQYF.

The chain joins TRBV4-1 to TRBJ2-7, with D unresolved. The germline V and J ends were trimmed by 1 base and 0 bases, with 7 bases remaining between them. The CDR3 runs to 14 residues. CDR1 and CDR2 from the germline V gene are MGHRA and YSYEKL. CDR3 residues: CASSQVEGSYEQYF. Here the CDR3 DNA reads TGCGCCAGCAGCCAAGTGGAAGGCTCCTACGAGCAGTACTTC.

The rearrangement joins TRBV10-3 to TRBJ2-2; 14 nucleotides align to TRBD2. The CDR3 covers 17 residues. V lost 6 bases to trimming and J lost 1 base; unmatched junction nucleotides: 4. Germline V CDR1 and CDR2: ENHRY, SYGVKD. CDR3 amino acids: CAIRDGTSGRNTGELFF. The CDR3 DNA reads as TGTGCCATCAGAGACGGGACTAGCGGGAGGAACACCGGGGAGCTGTTTTTT.

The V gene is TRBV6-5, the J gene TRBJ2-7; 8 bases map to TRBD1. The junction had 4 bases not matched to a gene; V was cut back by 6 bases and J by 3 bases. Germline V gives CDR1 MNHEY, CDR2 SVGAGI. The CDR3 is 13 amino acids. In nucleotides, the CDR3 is TGTGCCAGCAGAAACGGACAGGGCTACGAGCAGTACTTC. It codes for CASRNGQGYEQYF.

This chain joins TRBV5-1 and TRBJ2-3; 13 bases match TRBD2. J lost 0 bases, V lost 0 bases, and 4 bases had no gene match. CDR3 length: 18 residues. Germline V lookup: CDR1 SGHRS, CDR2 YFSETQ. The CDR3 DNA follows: TGCGCCAGCAGCTTGGGGACTAGCGGGAGCCATAGCACAGATACGCAGTATTTT. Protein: CASSLGTSGSHSTDTQYF.

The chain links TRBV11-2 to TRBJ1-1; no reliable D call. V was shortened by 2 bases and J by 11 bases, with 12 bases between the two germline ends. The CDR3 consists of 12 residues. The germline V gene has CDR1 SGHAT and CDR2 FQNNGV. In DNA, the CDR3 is TGTGCCAGCAGCTTACCCGGCCTGAACGCTTTCTTT. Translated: CASSLPGLNAFF.

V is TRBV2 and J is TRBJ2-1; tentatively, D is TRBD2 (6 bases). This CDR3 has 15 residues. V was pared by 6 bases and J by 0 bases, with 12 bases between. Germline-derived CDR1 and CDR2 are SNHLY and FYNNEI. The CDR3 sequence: CASSSGLLSYNEQFF. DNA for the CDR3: TGTGCCAGCAGCTCGGGACTCCTCTCCTACAATGAGCAGTTCTTC.

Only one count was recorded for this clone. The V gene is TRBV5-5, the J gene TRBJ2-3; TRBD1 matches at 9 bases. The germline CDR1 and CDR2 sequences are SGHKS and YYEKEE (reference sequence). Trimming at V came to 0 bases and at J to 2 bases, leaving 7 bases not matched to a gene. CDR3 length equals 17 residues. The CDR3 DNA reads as TGTGCCAGCAGCTTGGAGGGAGGGACAGGGCTCACAGATACGCAGTATTTT. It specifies CASSLEGGTGLTDTQYF.

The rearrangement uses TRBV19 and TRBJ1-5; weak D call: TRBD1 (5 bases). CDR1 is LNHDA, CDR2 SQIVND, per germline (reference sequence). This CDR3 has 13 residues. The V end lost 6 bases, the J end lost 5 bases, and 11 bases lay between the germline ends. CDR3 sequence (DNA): TGTGCCAGTAGCGCGACAGTGCATCAGCCCCAGCATTTT. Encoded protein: CASSATVHQPQHF.

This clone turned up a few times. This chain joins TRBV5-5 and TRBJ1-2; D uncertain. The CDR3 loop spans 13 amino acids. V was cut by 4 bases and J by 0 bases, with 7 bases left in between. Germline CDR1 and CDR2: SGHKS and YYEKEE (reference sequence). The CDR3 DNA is TGTGCCAGCAGCCCCGGATCTAACTATGGCTACACCTTC. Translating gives CASSPGSNYGYTF.

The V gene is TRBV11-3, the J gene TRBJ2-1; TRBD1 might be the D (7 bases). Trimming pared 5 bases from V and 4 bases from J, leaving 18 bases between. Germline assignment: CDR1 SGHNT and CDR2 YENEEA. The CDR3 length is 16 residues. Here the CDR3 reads CASSQNRGGTYNEQFF. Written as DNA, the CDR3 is TGTGCCAGCAGCCAGAACAGGGGTGGGACTTACAATGAGCAGTTCTTC.

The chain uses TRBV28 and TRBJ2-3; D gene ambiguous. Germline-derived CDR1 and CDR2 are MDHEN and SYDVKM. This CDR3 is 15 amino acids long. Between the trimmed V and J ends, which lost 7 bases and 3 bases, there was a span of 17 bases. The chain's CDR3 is CASNVHPLRTDTQYF. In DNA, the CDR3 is TGTGCCAGCAACGTTCACCCCCTGAGGACAGATACGCAGTATTTT.

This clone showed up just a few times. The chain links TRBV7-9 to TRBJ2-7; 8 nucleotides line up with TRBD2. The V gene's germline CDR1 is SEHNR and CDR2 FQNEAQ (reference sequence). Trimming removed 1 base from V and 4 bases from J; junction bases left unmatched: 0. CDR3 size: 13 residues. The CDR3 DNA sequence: TGTGCCAGCAGCTTAGGCGGGGGGTACGAGCAGTACTTC. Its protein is CASSLGGGYEQYF. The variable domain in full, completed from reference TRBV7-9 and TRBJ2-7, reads DTGVSQNPRHKITKRGQNVTFRCDPISEHNRLYWYRQTLGQGPEFLTYFQNEAQLEKSRLLSDRFSAERPKGSFSTLEIQRTEQGDSAMYLCASSLGGGYEQYFGPGTRLTVT.

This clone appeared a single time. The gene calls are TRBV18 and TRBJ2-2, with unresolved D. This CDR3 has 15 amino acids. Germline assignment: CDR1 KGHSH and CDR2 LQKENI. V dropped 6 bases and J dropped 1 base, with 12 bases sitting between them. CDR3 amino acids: CASSRGPENTGELFF. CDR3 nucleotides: TGTGCCAGCTCCCGTGGACCGGAGAACACCGGGGAGCTGTTTTTT.

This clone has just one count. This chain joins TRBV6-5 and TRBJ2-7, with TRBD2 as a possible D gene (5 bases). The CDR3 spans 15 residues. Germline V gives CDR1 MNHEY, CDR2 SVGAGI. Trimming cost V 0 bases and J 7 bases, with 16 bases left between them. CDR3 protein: CASSYSVGSLGEQYF. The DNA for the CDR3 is TGTGCCAGCAGTTACTCAGTAGGGAGTCTTGGGGAGCAGTACTTC.

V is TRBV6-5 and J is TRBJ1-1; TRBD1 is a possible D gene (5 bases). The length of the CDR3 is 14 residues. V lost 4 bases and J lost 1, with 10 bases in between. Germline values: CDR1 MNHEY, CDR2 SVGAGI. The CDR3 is CASSFWGKNTEAFF. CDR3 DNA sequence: TGTGCCAGCAGTTTTTGGGGGAAGAACACTGAAGCTTTCTTT.

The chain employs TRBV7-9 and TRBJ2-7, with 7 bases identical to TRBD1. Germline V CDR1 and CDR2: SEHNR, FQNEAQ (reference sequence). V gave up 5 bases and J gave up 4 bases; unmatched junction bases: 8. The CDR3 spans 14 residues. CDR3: CASSGDSPPYEQYF. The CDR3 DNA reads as TGTGCCAGCAGCGGGGACAGCCCTCCTTACGAGCAGTACTTC.

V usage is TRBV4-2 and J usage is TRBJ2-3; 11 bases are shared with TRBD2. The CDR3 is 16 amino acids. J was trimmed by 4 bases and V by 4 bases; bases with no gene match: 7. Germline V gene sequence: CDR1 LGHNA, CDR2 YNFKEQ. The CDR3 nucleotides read TGTGCCAGCAGCCCGGCTAGCGGGAGGATACCAGATACGCAGTATTTT. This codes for CASSPASGRIPDTQYF.

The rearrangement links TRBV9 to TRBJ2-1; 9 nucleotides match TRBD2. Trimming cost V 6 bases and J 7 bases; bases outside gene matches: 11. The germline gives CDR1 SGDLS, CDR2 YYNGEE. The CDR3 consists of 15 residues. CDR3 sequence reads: CASTFGAGGANEQFF. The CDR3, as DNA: TGTGCCAGCACATTCGGAGCGGGAGGCGCGAATGAGCAGTTCTTC.